The 8 T cell receptor beta chains presented below share a single source sample, sequenced in a study of shared clonotypes between healthy human individuals. TCRdb keeps only in-frame clones here, not all; method: immunoSEQ multiplex PCR. This table holds roughly 1,600,000 clones, 97% to 99% found once. The specimen was naive CD4+ T cells sorted from blood. Regarding subset: CD45RA+ positively selected. The receptors originated from a man aged 25-45 years in good health.

As regards this clone: Other DNA sequences in the same sample also yield this CDR3. V is TRBV11-3 and J is TRBJ2-2; D not resolved. The V end lost 1 base, the J end lost 5 bases, and 5 bases lay between the germline ends. The CDR3 covers 13 residues. The germline CDR1 and CDR2 sequences are SGHNT and YENEEA. CDR3 nucleotide sequence: TGTGCCAGCAGCTTAGGTCCAACCGGGGAGCTGTTTTTT. It is translated as CASSLGPTGELFF.

The chain uses TRBV4-1 and TRBJ2-7; TRBD1 aligns across 11 bases. Germline trimming cut 4 bases from V and 3 bases from J; bases unmatched to any gene: 8. Germline CDR1 MGHRA, CDR2 YSYEKL. The CDR3 sequence is 16 residues long. The CDR3 DNA is TGCGCCAGCAGCCTTACCGGACAGGGGGCGTTCTACGAGCAGTACTTC. This encodes CASSLTGQGAFYEQYF.

The chain is built from TRBV7-2 and TRBJ2-1, with 8 bases matching TRBD2. Germline CDR1 is SGHTA and CDR2 is FQGNSA. V trimming: 5 bases; J trimming: 9 bases; junction bases outside the gene matches: 15. CDR3 size: 16 residues. In nucleotides, the CDR3 is TGTGCCAGCAGCCCCCAGAGCGGGAGACCGAACGGTGAGCAGTTCTTC. It is translated as CASSPQSGRPNGEQFF.

This clone was seen only once. The gene calls are TRBV2 and TRBJ1-5; D perhaps matches TRBD1 (6 bases). Per the germline V gene, CDR1 is SNHLY and CDR2 is FYNNEI. The CDR3 sequence is 13 residues long. Trimming stripped 6 bases from V and 7 bases from J, with 13 bases between. CDR3 in amino acids: CASSDQGTQPQHF. The CDR3 DNA reads TGTGCCAGCAGCGATCAGGGGACGCAGCCCCAGCATTTT.

The rearrangement uses TRBV29-1 and TRBJ1-4; TRBD1 is a possible D gene (5 bases). Germline CDR1 reads SQVTM; CDR2 reads ANQGSEA. V shed 6 bases and J shed 8 bases, with 16 bases lying between them. The CDR3 sequence is 13 residues long. CDR3 sequence: CSVTGASTEKLFF. DNA for the CDR3: TGCAGCGTGACCGGGGCCTCGACGGAAAAACTGTTTTTT.

The CDR3 loop reads CASSSAWSRDYNEQFF. As DNA, the CDR3 is TGTGCCAGCAGCTCCGCCTGGTCTAGGGATTACAATGAGCAGTTCTTC. The chain links TRBV11-2 to TRBJ2-1; no definite D call. V dropped 4 bases and J dropped 4 bases, with 17 bases sitting between them. This CDR3 is built from 16 residues. Germline V gene lookup returns CDR1 SGHAT and CDR2 FQNNGV.

The chain has TRBV5-1 and TRBJ1-1; D is ambiguous. The CDR3 is 13 amino acids. V gave up 0 bases and J gave up 6 bases, with 9 bases separating them. Germline loops: CDR1 SGHRS, CDR2 YFSETQ. CDR3 sequence (DNA): TGCGCCAGCAGCTTGGGACGACGGGCTGAAGCTTTCTTT. Translation gives CASSLGRRAEAFF.

J is TRBJ2-1 and V is TRBV6-5; D is undetermined. The CDR3 consists of 14 residues. Trimming cost V 6 bases and J 0 bases, with 9 bases left between them. Germline lookup yields CDR1 MNHEY and CDR2 SVGAGI. CDR3 bases: TGTGCCAGCAGGCTTTCTACCTCCTACAATGAGCAGTTCTTC. Encoded protein: CASRLSTSYNEQFF.